This T cell receptor beta chain was sequenced during a study of blood T cell repertoires in COVID-19 (dated by TCRdb to about 2020). In the study overall: The collaborator samples originated in the United States, Italy and Spain and spanned the acute and convalescent phases of COVID-19. The prospective study material was composed of cDNA or gDNA derived from T cells, B-cell-depleted T cells, or PBMCs. Nearly every sample came with metadata listing a de-identified subject ID, COVID-19 status, age in years and sex. The samples were drawn from the first 160 participants of the ongoing ImmuneRACE study and from 1,254 subjects provided by 6 global collaborators. Where available, HLA class I and class II types were taken from metadata supplied by the sample provider and were not determined by assay-based typing. The repertoires were released in a freely available public database meant as a resource for research on the immune response to SARS-CoV-2. Subjects who had been exposed to COVID-19, were actively infected with it, or had recovered from it provided the deeply sampled blood TCRbeta repertoires that made up the dataset. What the research found in general, with its limitations: Clinical and demographic metadata were provided uncurated, with the amount varying by source and participant.

TCRbeta CDR3 regions were amplified from genomic DNA using the immunoSEQ Assay, a bias-controlled multiplex PCR. In the source study's methods: The number of nucleated cells in each sample was estimated by amplification of reference gene primers within the assay. Sequence reads were collapsed and filtered to measure the absolute abundance of every unique TCRbeta CDR3 rearrangement. For each sample, productive Simpson clonality was calculated by taking the square root of Simpson's diversity index across productive rearrangements. TCRdb limited this immuneACCESS table to in-frame rearrangements with V and J called. A share of clones is missing; checked studies link under half to unresolved V genes, and the rest is unexplained. The V and J calls and clone size were taken over from that table, and D and trimming were inferred from the DNA. This sample comprises some 300,000 clones, about 87% of them detected only once. The ten largest clonotypes hold 1.3% of the sample.

Each collaborating institution followed its own protocols to collect whole blood in K2EDTA tubes. Collaborator samples were shipped for TCRbeta analysis as frozen whole blood, isolated PBMCs, or DNA extracted from either sample type. On this clone itself: Its antigen is unknown. Base qualities are not recorded, but no much larger clone differs from it by a single base.

Reading from cysteine to phenylalanine, the CDR3 counts 17 amino acids. Here the CDR3 DNA is all that survives: 51 bases in frame from base 1. Germline trimming amounts to 3 bases on V and 8 bases on J, with 11 as the count of junction bases outside the gene matches. CDR1 and CDR2 were assigned from the germline V gene as LGHNA and YNFKEQ. The sequence links TRBV4-2 to TRBJ2-1; 12 central nucleotides agree with TRBD2. This sequence was found in a man aged 65 to 85 with acute or convalescent COVID-19. Sequencing was performed on peripheral blood. This receptor carries the CDR3 CASSHGSSGGARDEQFF. Read as DNA, the sequence is TGTGCCAGCAGCCATGGATCTAGCGGGGGGGCTAGAGATGAGCAGTTCTTC.